Below are 22 T cell receptor beta chains sequenced from a single sample in a study of T-cell memory formation after mild COVID-19. A single record per CDR3 protein comes from TCRdb applying MiXCR to the 5' RACE reads. Among a few hundred thousand distinct CDR3 sequences listed, about 20% were seen once. The sample taken for sequencing was PBMCs or a T cell subset sorted from them (not recorded which). The source of these receptors is an adult woman who had mild COVID-19 (a few samples of this study predate the infection). Cell type and time point are not known.

CDR3 sequence: CASSSALGWNTEAFF. The CDR3 coding sequence is TGTGCCAGCAGCTCCGCCCTAGGATGGAACACTGAAGCTTTCTTT. The chain is built from TRBV7-9 and TRBJ1-1, with D hard to call. Trimming removed 4 bases from V and 1 base from J, with 13 bases in between. The germline V gene has CDR1 SEHNR and CDR2 FQNEAQ (reference sequence). The CDR3 covers 15 residues.

This clonotype was seen more than once but under ten times. The chain combines TRBV7-8 with TRBJ1-1; 8 bases agree with TRBD1. V shed 7 bases, J shed 0 bases, and the junction held 10 bases outside the gene matches. Germline V gene data show CDR1 as SGHVS and CDR2 as FQNEAQ. The CDR3 has 16 amino acids. The CDR3 DNA sequence: TGTGCCAGCACCCTACTTCCGACAGGGGTGAACACTGAAGCTTTCTTT. It is translated as CASTLLPTGVNTEAFF.

The chain uses TRBV7-9 and TRBJ2-6, with no clear D. The CDR3 has 15 residues. V gave up 5 bases and J gave up 0 bases, with 8 bases separating them. In germline, CDR1 is SEHNR, CDR2 FQNEAQ (reference sequence). The CDR3 protein is CASSPRRSGANVLTF. The CDR3 DNA reads as TGTGCCAGCAGCCCGAGACGCTCTGGGGCCAACGTCCTGACTTTC.

The rearrangement joins TRBV19 to TRBJ1-1; D remains ambiguous. CDR1 and CDR2 (germline): LNHDA, SQIVND (reference sequence). V lost 5 bases, J lost 0 bases, and 10 bases lay in between. The CDR3 covers 14 residues. The CDR3 coding sequence is TGTGCCAGTAGTTGGCAGCTAATGAACACTGAAGCTTTCTTT. Protein: CASSWQLMNTEAFF.

This clonotype was counted between two and nine times. The J gene is TRBJ1-1, the V gene TRBV6-5, with 7 bases aligning to TRBD1. The CDR3 length is 16 residues. The V gene end was trimmed by 6 bases and the J gene end by 1 base; junction bases not matched to a gene: 11. The germline V gene encodes CDR1 MNHEY and CDR2 SVGAGI. The CDR3 nucleotides read TGTGCCAGCAGACCCAGGACAGGCGGGGAGAACACTGAAGCTTTCTTT. This translates into CASRPRTGGENTEAFF.

This clonotype was seen more than once but under ten times. The V call is TRBV3-1, the J call TRBJ2-7, with D possibly being TRBD2 (5 bases). The V gene lost 3 bases and the J gene lost 3 bases, with 12 bases spanning the gap. This CDR3 has 14 amino acids. Germline V gene lookup returns CDR1 LGHDT and CDR2 YNNKEL (reference sequence). As DNA, the CDR3 is TGTGCCAGCAGCCACCGGGAAGGTCACTACGAGCAGTACTTC. It is translated as CASSHREGHYEQYF.

This clonotype came up a few times. This chain joins TRBV6-5 and TRBJ2-7, with TRBD2 matching over 7 bases. Trimming at V came to 6 bases and at J to 2 bases, leaving 10 bases not matched to a gene. This CDR3 region has 15 residues. CDR1 and CDR2 from the germline V gene are MNHEY and SVGAGI. The CDR3 region is CASRTGGNKAYEQYF. For the CDR3, the DNA is TGTGCCAGCAGGACGGGGGGTAATAAAGCCTACGAGCAGTACTTC.

The V and J genes are TRBV12-3 or TRBV12-4 and TRBJ2-3; 9 nucleotides line up with TRBD1. This CDR3 region has 15 residues. V lost 6 bases to trimming and J lost 3 bases; unmatched junction nucleotides: 7. The CDR3 spells CASRDRGLRTDTQYF. DNA of the CDR3: TGTGCCAGCAGGGACAGGGGACTTCGGACAGATACGCAGTATTTT.

The rearrangement joins TRBV7-9 to TRBJ1-1, with a weak D call TRBD1 (6 bases). Trimming left V 1 base short and J 10 bases short, with 10 bases between. The length of the CDR3 is 12 residues. Per germline, CDR1 SEHNR and CDR2 FQNEAQ (reference sequence). The CDR3 loop is CASSLERGGAFF. As DNA, the CDR3 is TGTGCCAGCAGCTTAGAGAGGGGGGGAGCTTTCTTT.

This chain joins TRBV12-3 or TRBV12-4 and TRBJ1-2; D is possibly TRBD1 (6 bases). The CDR3 runs 12 residues. Trimming removed 5 bases at V and 7 bases at J, with 11 bases between. Here the CDR3 reads CASSLQGTGYTF. CDR3 in DNA: TGTGCCAGCAGTCTACAGGGTACTGGCTACACCTTC.

At least ten counts were recorded for this clonotype. The chain employs TRBV20-1 and TRBJ1-6; no definite D call. CDR1 and CDR2 (germline): DFQATT, SNEGSKA (reference sequence). The length of the CDR3 is 15 residues. Trimming took 0 bases from V and 7 from J, leaving 13 bases between them. The CDR3 DNA follows: TGCAGTGCTAGAGATGGTGGGGAAGGCAATTCACCCCTCCACTTT. It yields the protein CSARDGGEGNSPLHF.

This clonotype was seen many times. The V and J genes are TRBV4-1 and TRBJ2-3; 11 bases are a match to TRBD2. Unmatched junction bases numbered 9, after V lost 4 bases and J lost 0 bases. There are 18 residues in the CDR3. In germline, CDR1 is MGHRA, CDR2 YSYEKL. CDR3 bases: TGCGCCAGCAGCCGTATAGCGGGGGGGACCGCAAGCACAGATACGCAGTATTTT. Translated: CASSRIAGGTASTDTQYF.

There are a few counts of this clonotype. The gene calls are TRBV19 and TRBJ1-5; tentatively, D is TRBD1 (5 bases). The CDR3 loop spans 14 amino acids. The V gene lost 9 bases and the J gene lost 1 base, with 13 bases spanning the gap. The germline CDR1 and CDR2 sequences are LNHDA and SQIVND (reference sequence). The CDR3 DNA is TGTGCCAGCCAGGAGGGGAACAGCAATCAGCCCCAGCATTTT. Translation: CASQEGNSNQPQHF.

This clonotype occurred many times. The chain uses TRBV5-1 and TRBJ2-7; 7 bases map to TRBD1. Germline trimming cut 0 bases from V and 5 bases from J; bases unmatched to any gene: 8. CDR3 length equals 15 residues. In germline, CDR1 is SGHRS, CDR2 YFSETQ. CDR3: CASSLARQGVDEQYF. DNA of the CDR3: TGCGCCAGCAGCTTGGCCCGACAGGGCGTGGACGAGCAGTACTTC.

The chain couples TRBV27 to TRBJ1-2, with TRBD1 identical over 9 bases. Germline values: CDR1 MNHEY, CDR2 SMNVEV (reference sequence). The CDR3 length is 16 residues. Unmatched junction bases numbered 7, after V lost 1 base and J lost 4 bases. CDR3 amino acids: CASSLFPTGGAYGYTF. CDR3 DNA sequence: TGTGCCAGCAGTTTATTCCCGACAGGGGGAGCCTATGGCTACACCTTC.

Only one count was recorded for this clonotype. The chain joins TRBV9 to TRBJ1-2; 7 bases agree with TRBD1. Germline CDR1 is SGDLS and CDR2 is YYNGEE. The V and J ends lost 4 bases and 2 bases, in that order; junction bases with no gene match: 8. This CDR3 spans 15 amino acids. Here the CDR3 reads CASSPHPQGNYGYTF. CDR3 coding DNA: TGTGCCAGCAGCCCCCATCCACAGGGGAACTATGGCTACACCTTC. Supplemented by reference TRBV9 and TRBJ1-2, the full variable domain reads DSGVTQTPKHLITATGQRVTLRCSPRSGDLSVYWYQQSLDQGLQFLIQYYNGEERAKGNILERFSAQQFPDLHSELNLSSLELGDSALYFCASSPHPQGNYGYTFGSGTRLTVV.

This clonotype was seen more than once but under ten times. This CDR3 reads CASSGTGNEQFF. The DNA for the CDR3 is TGTGCCAGCAGCGGTACAGGGAACGAGCAGTTCTTC. The chain combines TRBV11-2 with TRBJ2-1; weak D call: TRBD1 (6 bases). V was pared by 5 bases and J by 10 bases, with 12 bases between. Looked up from germline, CDR1 is SGHAT and CDR2 is FQNNGV. This CDR3 has 12 amino acids.

This clonotype was seen a few times. J is TRBJ2-2 and V is TRBV20-1; 9 bases line up with TRBD2. Germline V gene lookup returns CDR1 DFQATT and CDR2 SNEGSKA (reference sequence). The ends lost 2 bases at V and 5 bases at J; junction bases unmatched: 6. The CDR3 consists of 15 residues. CDR3 region: CSARPAGGSTGELFF. The DNA of the CDR3 is TGCAGTGCTAGACCAGCGGGAGGATCTACCGGGGAGCTGTTTTTT.

This clonotype has only one observation. This chain joins TRBV19 and TRBJ1-1; possibly TRBD1 for D (5 bases). Germline V gives CDR1 LNHDA, CDR2 SQIVND (reference sequence). Between the trimmed V and J ends, which lost 3 bases and 7 bases, there was a span of 12 bases. CDR3 size: 13 residues. CDR3 in amino acids: CASSIWGDDEAFF. The CDR3, as DNA: TGTGCCAGTAGTATTTGGGGGGACGATGAAGCTTTCTTT.

There are a few counts of this clonotype. V and J are TRBV3-1 and TRBJ2-7; D remains unclear. Between the trimmed V and J ends, which lost 4 bases and 0 bases, there was a span of 13 bases. Germline CDR1 is LGHDT and CDR2 is YNNKEL (reference sequence). This CDR3 is built from 15 residues. The CDR3 region has the DNA TGTGCCAGCAGCCCTATGGGTTGGGGCTCCTACGAGCAGTACTTC. This translates into CASSPMGWGSYEQYF.

The chain links TRBV5-6 to TRBJ2-1; 12 bases line up with TRBD1. Trimming removed 3 bases from V and 12 bases from J; junction bases left unmatched: 7. CDR1 and CDR2 from the germline V gene are SGHDT and YYEEEE. The CDR3 sequence is 14 residues long. The DNA for the CDR3 is TGTGCCAGCAGCTACGGGACAGGGGGCTTAGGGCAGTTCTTC. It encodes CASSYGTGGLGQFF.

This clonotype was counted a few times. The chain is built from TRBV5-1 and TRBJ2-2; 12 nucleotides align to TRBD2. Unmatched junction bases numbered 5, after V lost 4 bases and J lost 4 bases. Per germline, CDR1 SGHRS and CDR2 YFSETQ. This CDR3 is 16 amino acids long. The chain's CDR3 is CASSMTSGSPTGELFF. In DNA form, the CDR3 reads TGCGCCAGCAGCATGACTAGCGGGAGCCCCACCGGGGAGCTGTTTTTT.